This T cell receptor (beta chain) was documented in a study of T cell repertoires in ileal Crohn's disease (dated by TCRdb to the late 2010s). The study in broad terms: Median disease duration was approximately 8.3 years, and about 35% of patients were identified as active smokers at the time of surgery. TCR repertoire analysis was performed in roughly 50 Crohn's disease patients drawn from a prospective multicentre cohort. Endoscopic postoperative recurrence was defined as a Rutgeerts score above i0. Every patient underwent surgery because of a complication, which was stricturing disease in about 60% and penetrating disease in around 39%. Running in parallel with the study was a multicentre cohort set up to find predictors of early endoscopic recurrence following ileocolonic resection. Roughly half of the patients were given postoperative therapy, with roughly 20 on anti-TNF agents and under 13 on thiopurines. A total of around 150 mucosal samples from around 50 patients were sequenced, with samples obtained at several locations on the surgical specimen and at postoperative endoscopy. Results the study describes overall, beyond this receptor: Mucosal CD4 and CD8 T cells were sorted and sequenced only in a subgroup of patients, whose size was not stated. Endoscopic recurrence was found to be associated with higher high-frequency clone percentages at surgery, and recurrence was observed in all patients with clonality above 26.8% (18/57). A significantly higher proportion of clonal expansions was observed in active smokers at surgery than in non-smokers (about 25% vs 18%, p=0.02). Compared with CD4 T cells, sorted CD8 T cells contained more high-frequency clones, which suggests that the mucosal expansions were mostly CD8.

Around 0.45 micrograms of biopsy DNA per sample were submitted for commercial TCRB immunosequencing. CDR3 regions were amplified from genomic DNA by Adaptive Biotechnology using a two-step, amplification bias-controlled multiplex PCR. Primers for every V and J gene segment were used in the first PCR, and barcodes and Illumina adapters were added in the second PCR. CDR3 libraries were sequenced on an Illumina instrument. For the original study's pipeline: Vendor-provided pipelines were combined with custom analysis of raw data in R/Bioconductor under R version 3.3.0. Clonality, ranging from 0 to 1, was calculated as the inverse of the normalised Shannon entropy of all productive clones. High-frequency clones were defined as the repertoire share of the top 100 clones, retaining only clones passing a 95% confidence test. Repertoire diversity was measured with the Simpson index, and overlap between samples was measured with the Morisita-Horn index. In its TCRdb copy, this immuneACCESS table keeps in-frame sequences only and misses some clones. Where compared with another copy, unresolved V genes explain less than half of these, and the others have no known cause. For V, J and clone size, that table is used; D and trimming come from the DNA. The sample yields 6,000 to 8,500 clones; roughly 76% were counted once. The ten largest clones capture 4.5% to 6% of the sample.

To be eligible, patients had to be adults with ileal or ileocolonic Crohn's disease and an indication for ileocolonic resection. Whole ileal mucosal biopsies were kept frozen at -80 degrees C prior to DNA extraction. Genomic DNA was extracted from frozen whole biopsies with a TRizol-based method and quantified on a NanoDrop 2000 spectrophotometer. Details on this clone: Its antigen is still unknown. No base quality information exists; no much larger clone differs at one position.

Its CDR3 holds 14 amino acids, cysteine through phenylalanine. Only the CDR3 portion is preserved as DNA: 42 bases, with reading frame beginning at the first base. Trimming removed 0 bases from V and 5 bases from J; the gene matches leave 2 bases unexplained. CDR1 SGHDT and CDR2 YYEEEE were looked up in the germline V gene. The sequence was collected from an adult with Crohn's disease. The sample taken for sequencing was ileal tissue. The V and J segments used are TRBV5-6 and TRBJ2-5; 9 bases in the junction line up with TRBD2. CDR3 loop: CASSLGTSVETQYF. DNA sequence: TGTGCCAGCAGCTTGGGGACTAGCGTGGAGACCCAGTACTTC.